The 15 T cell receptor beta chains below were found in one sample sequenced in a study of radiation and T cells in renal cell carcinoma. Described time point: blood 4 weeks post-SBRT, at nephrectomy. The treatment was: 15 Gy SBRT to primary tumor, nephrectomy 4 weeks later. Assay used: immunoSEQ multiplex PCR; TCRdb lists only in-frame clones, some missing. The sample has just under 150,000 clones, 75% to 90% seen once; the top ten hold roughly 17%. The material sequenced was blood, taken from a patient whose treatment included radiotherapy and nephrectomy. These receptors were taken from a woman in her fifties or sixties with renal cell carcinoma.

The chain employs TRBV6-9 and TRBJ2-3, with TRBD1 matching 11 bases. Germline CDR1 and CDR2: MNHGY and SVAAGI. This CDR3 region has 14 residues. The trim removed 7 bases at V and 3 bases at J, leaving 3 bases unmatched. The CDR3 coding sequence is TGTGCCAGCATGGACAGGGGGCGGACAGATACGCAGTATTTT. Translating it yields CASMDRGRTDTQYF.

The gene calls are TRBV6-5 and TRBJ2-2; D not certain. This CDR3 is built from 15 residues. Germline lookup yields CDR1 MNHEY and CDR2 SVGAGI. Trimming removed 3 bases at V and 10 bases at J, with 18 bases between. The CDR3 DNA follows: TGTGCCAGCAGTTATAACGTGCCTAGTTCTGTGGAGCTGTTTTTT. It encodes CASSYNVPSSVELFF.

The V gene is TRBV6-1, the J gene TRBJ1-5; 7 positions match TRBD1. Per the germline V gene, CDR1 is MNHNS and CDR2 is SASEGT. V lost 0 bases, J lost 5 bases, and 4 bases stayed unmatched. This CDR3 region has 15 residues. CDR3 sequence: CASSEAGDSYQPQHF. In DNA form, the CDR3 reads TGTGCCAGCAGTGAAGCCGGGGACAGTTATCAGCCCCAGCATTTT.

The CDR3 coding sequence is TGTGCCAGCAGCTTAGTACTAGCGGGAGAGACCCAGTACTTC. Its protein is CASSLVLAGETQYF. This rearrangement joins TRBV7-6 to TRBJ2-5; 9 nucleotides line up with TRBD2. Germline trimming cut 1 base from V and 4 bases from J; bases unmatched to any gene: 1. Germline CDR1 and CDR2: SGHVS and FNYEAQ. The CDR3 extends over 14 amino acids.

This chain links TRBV10-3 with TRBJ1-2; D is uncertain. Germline V lookup: CDR1 ENHRY, CDR2 SYGVKD. Trimming left V 2 bases short and J 8 bases short, with 6 bases between. The CDR3 consists of 11 residues. The chain's CDR3 is CAISEAGGYTF. CDR3 bases: TGTGCCATCAGTGAGGCCGGAGGCTACACCTTC.

This chain uses TRBV6-1 with TRBJ2-2, with 9 bases that match TRBD1. Looked up from germline, CDR1 is MNHNS and CDR2 is SASEGT. J lost 7 bases, V lost 6 bases, and 9 bases had no gene match. The CDR3 consists of 15 residues. For the CDR3, the DNA is TGTGCCAGCAGAGGTCTACAGGGGGCGGTCGGGGAGCTGTTTTTT. Its protein product is CASRGLQGAVGELFF.

The chain has TRBV5-6 and TRBJ1-1, with D maybe TRBD1 (6 bases). Deletions cut 2 bases from V and 5 bases from J, with 13 bases between. Looked up from germline, CDR1 is SGHDT and CDR2 is YYEEEE. CDR3 length equals 14 residues. The CDR3 protein is CASSLQGVGTEAFF. For the CDR3, the DNA is TGTGCCAGCAGCTTACAGGGTGTGGGGACTGAAGCTTTCTTT.

The gene calls are TRBV28 and TRBJ1-1, with a weak D call TRBD1 (5 bases). Looked up from germline, CDR1 is MDHEN and CDR2 is SYDVKM. V was shortened by 5 bases and J by 5 bases, with 12 bases between the two germline ends. This CDR3 comprises 13 residues. The CDR3 protein is CASSPDPGTEAFF. The CDR3 DNA is TGTGCCAGCAGTCCCGACCCAGGGACTGAAGCTTTCTTT. Full variable domain (missing parts from reference TRBV28 and TRBJ1-1): DVKVTQSSRYLVKRTGEKVFLECVQDMDHENMFWYRQDPGLGLRLIYFSYDVKMKEKGDIPEGYSVSREKKERFSLILESASTNQTSMYLCASSPDPGTEAFFGQGTRLTVV.

This clone was recorded only once. The chain recombines TRBV5-1 with TRBJ1-2; a possible D gene is TRBD1 (6 bases). The CDR3 has 14 amino acids. CDR1 and CDR2 from the germline V gene are SGHRS and YFSETQ. The germline V and J ends were trimmed by 1 base and 8 bases, with 15 bases remaining between them. DNA for the CDR3: TGCGCCAGCAGCTTGACAGGGTATGGTAGCGGCTACACCTTC. Translation: CASSLTGYGSGYTF. The variable domain in full, with the rest retrieved from reference TRBV5-1 and TRBJ1-2, is KAGVTQTPRYLIKTRGQQVTLSCSPISGHRSVSWYQQTPGQGLQFLFEYFSETQRNKGNFPGRFSGRQFSNSRSEMNVSTLELGDSALYLCASSLTGYGSGYTFGSGTRLTVV.

The V gene is TRBV5-1, the J gene TRBJ2-1; 11 bases line up with TRBD2. The J segment lost 7 bases and the V segment lost 5 bases, leaving 8 bases of the junction unmatched. The CDR3 is 15 residues long. Germline-derived CDR1 and CDR2 are SGHRS and YFSETQ. The DNA for the CDR3 is TGCGCCAGCAGGCTACTAGCGGGAGATGGAAATGAGCAGTTCTTC. This encodes CASRLLAGDGNEQFF.

V is TRBV7-2 and J is TRBJ2-7, with TRBD2 identical over 10 bases. With V trimmed by 4 bases and J by 0 bases, 6 bases remained unmatched. The CDR3 covers 16 residues. In germline, CDR1 is SGHTA, CDR2 FQGNSA. The CDR3 loop is CASSSTSGANSYEQYF. CDR3 bases: TGTGCCAGCAGCTCAACTAGCGGGGCCAACTCCTACGAGCAGTACTTC.

The chain has TRBV29-1 and TRBJ1-1, with D hard to call. The germline V gene encodes CDR1 SQVTM and CDR2 ANQGSEA. The length of the CDR3 is 13 residues. With 6 bases removed from V and 1 base from J, the gap between germline ends came to 12 bases. The CDR3: CSVLGIANTEAFF. The CDR3 coding sequence is TGCAGCGTCCTGGGCATCGCGAACACTGAAGCTTTCTTT.

The genes are TRBV6-1 and TRBJ1-3; D not certain. This CDR3 is 16 amino acids long. From germline, CDR1 is MNHNS and CDR2 SASEGT. Trimming left V 2 bases short and J 0 bases short, with 11 bases between. The CDR3 sequence is CASSEYHPSSGNTIYF. The CDR3 nucleotides read TGTGCCAGCAGTGAATATCACCCGAGCTCTGGAAACACCATATATTTT.

The gene calls are TRBV18 and TRBJ2-7; D perhaps matches TRBD1 (5 bases). The CDR3 spans 12 residues. V gave up 2 bases and J gave up 5 bases, with 7 bases separating them. From germline, CDR1 is KGHSH and CDR2 LQKENI. CDR3 bases: TGTGCCAGCTCACCAATCAGGGACGAGCAGTACTTC. It codes for CASSPIRDEQYF.

This chain connects TRBV5-1 to TRBJ2-7; TRBD1 agrees at 7 bases. Germline lookup yields CDR1 SGHRS and CDR2 YFSETQ. This CDR3 comprises 15 residues. With 5 bases clipped from V and 2 bases from J, the junction kept 10 bases outside the gene matches. The CDR3 spells CASSSLGTEPYEQYF. The CDR3 bases are TGCGCCAGCAGTAGTCTCGGGACAGAGCCCTACGAGCAGTACTTC.